This T cell receptor (beta chain) was recovered during a study of post-analysis software for immune sequencing data. Study-wide context: Both relapsing-remitting and secondary progressive multiple sclerosis featured among the disease courses, as did progressive-relapsing multiple sclerosis. Points from the study as a whole: Normalized Chao1 diversity was significantly lower in multiple sclerosis patients than in controls. A handful of TRBV segments occurring more often in patients than controls included TRBV5-6, TRBV5-1 and TRBV20-1.

CDR3 length: 14 amino acids. Germline CDR1 LGHDT, CDR2 YNNKEL (reference sequence). Trimming shortened V by 7 bases and J by 6 bases, and 13 bases separated the two germline ends. Unique-molecular-identifier-tagged TCR beta cDNA libraries were used. TCRdb called the PCR reads again in MiXCR, with one record for every CDR3 protein. The sample has roughly 800,000 distinct CDR3 sequences, roughly 58% seen once. This clonotype came up a few times. The antigen remains unidentified. The source material was blood. This TCR was sampled from a girl aged 5-17 years with multiple sclerosis. The genes are TRBV3-1 and TRBJ1-6; D might be TRBD1 (5 bases). The CDR3 protein is CASKDSTFNSPLHF. The CDR3 DNA reads as TGTGCCAGCAAAGACAGTACCTTTAATTCACCCCTCCACTTT.